This is a list of T cell receptor beta chains from one sample in a study of cytomegalovirus exposure and HLA in healthy donors. The data were produced by immunoSEQ multiplex PCR, yet TCRdb's version contains in-frame clones alone and is incomplete. This table has some 150,000 clones, 70% to 80% appearing once. Sequenced sample: PBMCs. These receptors were taken from a man between 60 and 70 years old in good health and CMV-seronegative. The CDR3 runs from the conserved cysteine through the conserved F or W. D genes are given only for firm matches. Some rows have no size entry. The others give once, few or many, or a class for an expanded clone.

cdr3_aa: CASSQGVRAGELFF; cdr3_nt: TGCGCCAGCAGCCAAGGGGTCCGGGCCGGGGAGCTGTTTTTT; clone_size: .; d_call: .; v_call: TRBV4-1; j_call: TRBJ2-2; cdr3_length: 14
cdr3_aa: CAWRPVGSQFYEQYF; cdr3_nt: TGTGCCTGGAGGCCGGTGGGCAGCCAATTCTACGAGCAGTACTTC; clone_size: .; d_call: .; v_call: TRBV30; j_call: TRBJ2-7; cdr3_length: 15
cdr3_aa: CASSLTGTSGGTQETQYF; cdr3_nt: TGCGCCAGCAGCTTGACCGGGACTAGCGGGGGGACACAAGAGACCCAGTACTTC; clone_size: .; d_call: TRBD2; v_call: TRBV5-1; j_call: TRBJ2-5; cdr3_length: 18
cdr3_aa: CASSLDGTPESPLHF; cdr3_nt: TGTGCCAGCAGCTTAGATGGTACACCAGAATCACCCCTCCACTTT; clone_size: .; d_call: .; v_call: TRBV11-3; j_call: TRBJ1-6; cdr3_length: 15
cdr3_aa: CASSAGQGLANEKLFF; cdr3_nt: TGTGCCAGCAGCGCCGGACAGGGGTTAGCTAATGAAAAACTGTTTTTT; clone_size: .; d_call: TRBD1; v_call: TRBV7-9; j_call: TRBJ1-4; cdr3_length: 16
cdr3_aa: CASSLAGGVGYNEQFF; cdr3_nt: TGCGCCAGCAGCTTGGCCGGGGGGGTCGGCTACAATGAGCAGTTCTTC; clone_size: .; d_call: TRBD2; v_call: TRBV5-1; j_call: TRBJ2-1; cdr3_length: 16
cdr3_aa: CASSLGMRVSTDTQYF; cdr3_nt: TGCGCCAGCAGCCTAGGGATGAGGGTGTCCACAGATACGCAGTATTTT; clone_size: .; d_call: .; v_call: TRBV4-3; j_call: TRBJ2-3; cdr3_length: 16
cdr3_aa: CASSGQARNTIYF; cdr3_nt: TGTGCCAGCAGTGGACAGGCTAGAAACACCATATATTTT; clone_size: once; d_call: .; v_call: TRBV6-1; j_call: TRBJ1-3; cdr3_length: 13
cdr3_aa: CASSYSTGGPDTQYF; cdr3_nt: TGCGCCAGCAGCTACTCGACAGGGGGGCCAGATACGCAGTATTTT; clone_size: .; d_call: TRBD1; v_call: TRBV4-3; j_call: TRBJ2-3; cdr3_length: 15
cdr3_aa: CASSLYHRGGQPQHF; cdr3_nt: TGTGCCAGCAGTCTATACCACAGAGGAGGACAGCCCCAGCATTTT; clone_size: once; d_call: .; v_call: TRBV14; j_call: TRBJ1-5; cdr3_length: 15
cdr3_aa: CASSQANGGGGTYEQYF; cdr3_nt: TGCGCCAGCAGCCAAGCTAACGGGGGGGGCGGAACGTACGAGCAGTACTTC; clone_size: .; d_call: TRBD2; v_call: TRBV4-3; j_call: TRBJ2-7; cdr3_length: 17
cdr3_aa: CATSRAGPSNQPQHF; cdr3_nt: TGTGCCACCAGCAGAGCGGGTCCTAGCAATCAGCCCCAGCATTTT; clone_size: .; d_call: .; v_call: TRBV15; j_call: TRBJ1-5; cdr3_length: 15
cdr3_aa: CAISESVAVSRNEQFF; cdr3_nt: TGTGCCATCAGTGAGTCGGTAGCGGTATCAAGGAATGAGCAGTTCTTC; clone_size: .; d_call: .; v_call: TRBV10-3; j_call: TRBJ2-1; cdr3_length: 16
cdr3_aa: CASSSGLNPYEQYF; cdr3_nt: TGTGCCAGCAGCTCGGGACTCAACCCCTACGAGCAGTACTTC; clone_size: once; d_call: .; v_call: TRBV5-8; j_call: TRBJ2-7; cdr3_length: 14
cdr3_aa: CASRGQGRSEAFF; cdr3_nt: TGTGCCAGCAGGGGACAAGGTAGGTCTGAAGCTTTCTTT; clone_size: .; d_call: .; v_call: TRBV27; j_call: TRBJ1-1; cdr3_length: 13
cdr3_aa: CASSAFPGDPLASPLHF; cdr3_nt: TGTGCCAGCAGCGCCTTCCCTGGAGATCCTCTGGCTTCACCCCTCCACTTT; clone_size: .; d_call: .; v_call: TRBV7-3; j_call: TRBJ1-6; cdr3_length: 17
cdr3_aa: CASSHGDRGPGSNQPQHF; cdr3_nt: TGTGCCAGCAGTCATGGGGACAGGGGGCCAGGAAGCAATCAGCCCCAGCATTTT; clone_size: .; d_call: TRBD1; v_call: TRBV4-2; j_call: TRBJ1-5; cdr3_length: 18
cdr3_aa: CASSWLAGGPSDTQYF; cdr3_nt: TGTGCCAGCAGTTGGCTAGCGGGAGGGCCCTCAGATACGCAGTATTTT; clone_size: once; d_call: TRBD2; v_call: TRBV27; j_call: TRBJ2-3; cdr3_length: 16
cdr3_aa: CASSVQTGTNTEAFF; cdr3_nt: TGTGCCAGCAGCGTCCAAACCGGGACAAACACTGAAGCTTTCTTT; clone_size: .; d_call: .; v_call: TRBV5-5; j_call: TRBJ1-1; cdr3_length: 15
cdr3_aa: CASSLDRIITDTQYF; cdr3_nt: TGTGCCAGCAGCCTGGACAGGATAATCACAGATACGCAGTATTTT; clone_size: .; d_call: TRBD1; v_call: TRBV5-4; j_call: TRBJ2-3; cdr3_length: 15
cdr3_aa: CASSDSMVGAGGFNEQFF; cdr3_nt: TGTGCCAGCAGTGACTCGATGGTCGGAGCGGGGGGCTTTAATGAGCAGTTCTTC; clone_size: few; d_call: TRBD2; v_call: TRBV6-4; j_call: TRBJ2-1; cdr3_length: 18
cdr3_aa: CASMPGGSGGAGLGEQYF; cdr3_nt: TGTGCCAGCATGCCCGGGGGTAGCGGGGGGGCAGGGTTGGGGGAGCAGTACTTC; clone_size: .; d_call: TRBD2; v_call: TRBV5-4; j_call: TRBJ2-7; cdr3_length: 18
cdr3_aa: CASSLRQETYSSTDTQYF; cdr3_nt: TGCGCCAGCAGCTTGAGACAGGAAACTTACTCTAGCACAGATACGCAGTATTTT; clone_size: .; d_call: .; v_call: TRBV5-1; j_call: TRBJ2-3; cdr3_length: 18
cdr3_aa: CAWSPGLALEGEQFF; cdr3_nt: TGTGCCTGGAGCCCGGGACTAGCGTTGGAGGGTGAGCAGTTCTTC; clone_size: .; d_call: TRBD2; v_call: TRBV30; j_call: TRBJ2-1; cdr3_length: 15
cdr3_aa: CASTRFVNTEAFF; cdr3_nt: TGTGCCAGCACCCGGTTCGTCAACACTGAAGCTTTCTTT; clone_size: .; d_call: .; v_call: TRBV2; j_call: TRBJ1-1; cdr3_length: 13
cdr3_aa: CASSQQGAQITGYTF; cdr3_nt: TGCGCCAGCAGCCAACAGGGGGCGCAAATTACTGGCTACACCTTC; clone_size: once; d_call: TRBD1; v_call: TRBV4-3; j_call: TRBJ1-2; cdr3_length: 15
cdr3_aa: CAIRTGTGESGANVLTF; cdr3_nt: TGTGCCATCAGGACCGGGACAGGGGAATCTGGGGCCAACGTCCTGACTTTC; clone_size: .; d_call: TRBD1; v_call: TRBV10-3; j_call: TRBJ2-6; cdr3_length: 17
cdr3_aa: CASIDSGQGSYEQYF; cdr3_nt: TGTGCCAGCATCGACTCGGGACAGGGTAGCTACGAGCAGTACTTC; clone_size: once; d_call: TRBD1; v_call: TRBV6-6; j_call: TRBJ2-7; cdr3_length: 15